This TCR beta chain was recovered during a study of blood T cell repertoires in COVID-19. Whole-study context: The United States, Italy and Spain were the sources of the acute and convalescent COVID-19 samples. Sources were T cells, B-cell-depleted T cells, or PBMCs; the material itself was cDNA or gDNA.

Original methodology: Estimated nucleated cell counts came from reference gene primer amplification. The table came from immunoSEQ multiplex PCR; TCRdb's copy has only in-frame clones and leaves some out. That table gives V, J and clone size, and the DNA gave D and trimming. Of 300,000 or so clones listed, around 83% are singletons. V was pared by 2 bases and J by 7 bases, with 3 bases of the junction left unmatched. There are 14 residues in the CDR3. Germline V gives CDR1 LGHDT, CDR2 YNNKEL (reference sequence). The V and J genes are TRBV3-1 (or the pseudogene TRBV3-2) and TRBJ2-2; the match to TRBD1 covers 8 bases. Sequencing used peripheral blood. The source is a woman in her 50s with acute or convalescent COVID-19. Written as DNA, the CDR3 is TGTGCCAGCAGCCAACAGGGGGCGGACGGGGAGCTGTTTTTT. Its translation is CASSQQGADGELFF.